One sample yielded the 20 T cell receptor beta chains listed below, sequenced in a study of blood T cell repertoires in COVID-19. Clones were sequenced by immunoSEQ multiplex PCR, and TCRdb holds only the in-frame ones, with some missing. Among over 85,000 clones, about 87% were seen once, and the ten largest hold more than 3.5%. The specimen was peripheral blood. The receptors stem from a human donor with COVID-19, enrolled during active disease. The donor label of this sample is uncertain.

The chain uses TRBV10-3 and TRBJ2-3; possible D gene TRBD1, 5 bases. V was trimmed by 3 bases and J by 4 bases, leaving 14 bases between them. The CDR3 length is 15 residues. Germline CDR1 is ENHRY and CDR2 is SYGVKD. CDR3 loop: CAISEGANSADTQYF. In nucleotides, the CDR3 is TGTGCCATCAGTGAAGGGGCGAATTCAGCAGATACGCAGTATTTT.

The chain joins TRBV27 to TRBJ2-3, with 7 bases identical to TRBD2. V was clipped by 2 bases and J by 2 bases; unmatched bases: 4. The V gene's germline CDR1 is MNHEY and CDR2 SMNVEV (reference sequence). The CDR3 is made up of 15 amino acids. For the CDR3, the DNA is TGTGCCAGCAGTTTAGGCGGACTAGTCACAGATACGCAGTATTTT. Its protein product is CASSLGGLVTDTQYF.

The genes are TRBV19 and TRBJ1-2; D unresolved. Trimming took 5 bases from V and 8 from J, leaving 12 bases between them. CDR3 length: 12 residues. CDR1 is LNHDA and CDR2 is SQIVND in the germline V gene (reference sequence). CDR3 loop: CASSSGSLGYTF. As DNA, the CDR3 is TGTGCCAGTAGTTCCGGGAGTTTAGGCTACACCTTC.

Here the CDR3 DNA reads TGTGCCAGCAGCTTGTCCCTTAACACCGGGGAGCTGTTTTTT. Its translation: CASSLSLNTGELFF. V usage is TRBV11-2 and J usage is TRBJ2-2, with no clear D. The CDR3 totals 14 residues. Per the germline V gene, CDR1 is SGHAT and CDR2 is FQNNGV. Trimming removed 3 bases from V and 2 bases from J, with 7 bases in between.

The CDR3 nucleotides read TGTGCCAGCAGCTTGTGGCGGGGCCATATCCTACGAGAACGGGGGCAGTACTTC. Its translation: CASSLWRGHILRERGQYF. This sequence joins TRBV5-6 and TRBJ2-7, with D perhaps matching TRBD2 (6 bases). V dropped 1 base and J dropped 9 bases, with 29 bases sitting between them. The CDR3 has 18 amino acids. From germline, CDR1 is SGHDT and CDR2 YYEEEE.

The chain joins TRBV23-1 to TRBJ2-7, with D maybe TRBD2 (5 bases). TRBV23-1 is assigned to the ORF class and has an uncertain function. This CDR3 has 15 amino acids. V shed 0 bases and J shed 2 bases, with 11 bases lying between them. The CDR3 spells CASSQSKADAYEQYF. The CDR3, as DNA: TGCGCCAGCAGTCAATCCAAAGCGGATGCCTACGAGCAGTACTTC.

The rearrangement links TRBV7-2 to TRBJ2-1; TRBD2 might be the D (6 bases). CDR3 length equals 13 residues. CDR1 is SGHTA, CDR2 FQGNSA, per germline. With 8 bases removed from V and 4 bases from J, the gap between germline ends came to 12 bases. CDR3 in amino acids: CASRAGGYNEQFF. The CDR3 DNA is TGTGCCAGCCGCGCCGGAGGGTACAATGAGCAGTTCTTC.

The CDR3 coding sequence is TGTGCCAGCAGCTTAGAGGCGGTGTCCGGGGAAAAACTGTTTTTT. As protein: CASSLEAVSGEKLFF. The chain employs TRBV7-2 and TRBJ1-4; unclear D gene. The CDR3 covers 15 residues. Trimming shortened V by 1 base and J by 8 bases, and 14 bases separated the two germline ends. Germline lookup yields CDR1 SGHTA and CDR2 FQGNSA.

J is TRBJ2-7 and V is TRBV5-1, with 7 bases fitting TRBD2. The CDR3 length is 13 residues. Germline values: CDR1 SGHRS, CDR2 YFSETQ. Trimming removed 4 bases from V and 0 bases from J; junction bases left unmatched: 1. CDR3 sequence reads: CASSGDYSYEQYF. In DNA, the CDR3 is TGCGCCAGCAGCGGGGACTACTCCTACGAGCAGTACTTC.

The chain combines TRBV10-3 with TRBJ2-3; TRBD1 matches at 7 bases. V shed 3 bases and J 4 bases; nucleotides not matched to a gene: 4. Looked up from germline, CDR1 is ENHRY and CDR2 is SYGVKD. The CDR3 is 14 residues long. CDR3 nucleotide sequence: TGTGCCATCAGTGATTGGCAGGGGGCAGATACGCAGTATTTT. Translated, it gives CAISDWQGADTQYF.

This clone was seen a single time. This chain joins TRBV12-5 and TRBJ1-5, with D hard to call. The germline V gene encodes CDR1 LGHNT and CDR2 FRNRAP. This CDR3 has 13 residues. V was pared by 2 bases and J by 6 bases, with 8 bases between. The CDR3, as DNA: TGTGCTAGTGGTTTGTGGTCGAGTCAGCCCCAGCATTTT. Protein: CASGLWSSQPQHF.

The chain recombines TRBV11-2 with TRBJ1-6; 9 nucleotides line up with TRBD1. Germline-derived CDR1 and CDR2 are SGHAT and FQNNGV. The ends lost 6 bases at V and 7 bases at J; junction bases unmatched: 10. This CDR3 is 16 amino acids long. CDR3 in DNA: TGTGCCAGCAGGTCGACAGGGGGGGCTGGAAATTCACCCCTCCACTTT. It encodes CASRSTGGAGNSPLHF. Filled out from reference TRBV11-2 and TRBJ1-6, the complete variable domain reads EAGVAQSPRYKIIEKRQSVAFWCNPISGHATLYWYQQILGQGPKLLIQFQNNGVVDDSQLPKDRFSAERLKGVDSTLKIQPAKLEDSAVYLCASRSTGGAGNSPLHFGNGTRLTVT.

This clone was found a few times. V gene TRBV7-2 combines with J gene TRBJ2-7; 9 bases map to TRBD2. Germline CDR1 reads SGHTA; CDR2 reads FQGNSA. The V gene end was trimmed by 0 bases and the J gene end by 1 base; junction bases not matched to a gene: 10. The CDR3 has 18 residues. CDR3: CASSLAILAGDFSYEQYF. CDR3 coding DNA: TGTGCCAGCAGCTTAGCGATACTAGCGGGCGATTTTTCCTACGAGCAGTACTTC.

V is TRBV12-5 and J is TRBJ2-3; TRBD1 matches at 12 bases. The CDR3 extends over 15 amino acids. V lost 4 bases to trimming and J lost 3 bases; unmatched junction nucleotides: 2. CDR1 is LGHNT and CDR2 is FRNRAP in the germline V gene. The CDR3: CASGWGQGATDTQYF. CDR3 bases: TGTGCTAGTGGTTGGGGACAGGGGGCAACAGATACGCAGTATTTT.

J is TRBJ2-2 and V is TRBV14, with a tentative D call TRBD1 (5 bases). V lost 0 bases and J 3 bases, leaving 14 bases between the germline ends. CDR3 size: 17 residues. The germline gives CDR1 SGHDN, CDR2 FVKESK. CDR3 bases: TGTGCCAGCAGCCAAGACCGAGACAGCCGAGACACCGGGGAGCTGTTTTTT. This codes for CASSQDRDSRDTGELFF. Supplemented by reference TRBV14 and TRBJ2-2, the full variable domain reads EAGVTQFPSHSVIEKGQTVTLRCDPISGHDNLYWYRRVMGKEIKFLLHFVKESKQDESGMPNNRFLAERTGGTYSTLKVQPAELEDSGVYFCASSQDRDSRDTGELFFGEGSRLTVL.

This rearrangement joins TRBV10-3 to TRBJ2-5; D remains ambiguous. The CDR3 totals 12 residues. Trimming stripped 6 bases from V and 4 bases from J, with 9 bases between. Germline-derived CDR1 and CDR2 are ENHRY and SYGVKD. CDR3 DNA sequence: TGTGCCATCAGCACATCCCCAGAGACCCAGTACTTC. It specifies CAISTSPETQYF.

This clone was seen once. The CDR3 region is CASSLRAQLGTDTQYF. The CDR3 DNA reads TGTGCCAGCAGCTTGAGGGCACAACTAGGCACAGATACGCAGTATTTT. The V call is TRBV5-4, the J call TRBJ2-3; tentatively, D is TRBD2 (5 bases). Germline loops: CDR1 SGHNT, CDR2 YYREEE (reference sequence). The CDR3 contains 16 residues. V gave up 1 base and J gave up 1 base, with 13 bases separating them.

This chain uses TRBV10-2 with TRBJ2-2; D is possibly TRBD2 (6 bases). CDR3 length equals 16 residues. The V end lost 0 bases, the J end lost 2 bases, and 10 bases lay between the germline ends. The germline V gene encodes CDR1 WSHSY and CDR2 SAAADI. The CDR3 nucleotides read TGCGCCAGCAGTGAGTCGGGGGGACTTAACACCGGGGAGCTGTTTTTT. As protein: CASSESGGLNTGELFF.

The J gene is TRBJ1-3, the V gene TRBV5-4; D not resolved. The CDR3 spans 16 residues. The germline V gene encodes CDR1 SGHNT and CDR2 YYREEE (reference sequence). V was trimmed by 0 bases and J by 0 bases, leaving 10 bases between them. The CDR3 is CASSLGAVPSGNTIYF. The CDR3 nucleotides are TGTGCCAGCAGCTTGGGAGCGGTGCCCTCTGGAAACACCATATATTTT.

The genes are TRBV7-9 and TRBJ2-1; 15 nucleotides agree with TRBD2. The V gene's germline CDR1 is SEHNR and CDR2 FQNEAQ (reference sequence). The CDR3 loop spans 15 amino acids. J lost 8 bases, V lost 6 bases, and 5 bases had no gene match. Here the CDR3 reads CASRWTSGRGDEQFF. DNA for the CDR3: TGTGCCAGCAGATGGACTAGCGGGAGGGGGGATGAGCAGTTCTTC. Full variable domain (outside the CDR3, taken from reference TRBV7-9 and TRBJ2-1): DTGVSQNPRHKITKRGQNVTFRCDPISEHNRLYWYRQTLGQGPEFLTYFQNEAQLEKSRLLSDRFSAERPKGSFSTLEIQRTEQGDSAMYLCASRWTSGRGDEQFFGPGTRLTVL.